A single sample gave rise to the 23 T cell receptor beta chains below, sequenced in a study of blood T cell repertoires in COVID-19. Some clones are missing from TCRdb's copy, which holds only in-frame ones; the method was immunoSEQ multiplex PCR. The sample shows 70,000 to 100,000 clones, approximately 75% of them seen only once. The material sequenced was peripheral blood. These receptors all stem from a woman between 50 and 59 years old with acute or convalescent COVID-19.

The chain combines TRBV28 with TRBJ2-7; no clear D gene. The V end was cut by 6 bases, the J end by 1 base, with 16 bases between. The CDR3 totals 15 residues. Germline lookup yields CDR1 MDHEN and CDR2 SYDVKM. Written as DNA, the CDR3 is TGTGCCAGCAGCCGCGGCCCCCTCACTTCCTACGAGCAGTACTTC. It specifies CASSRGPLTSYEQYF.

This chain joins TRBV18 and TRBJ1-1; 9 bases align to TRBD1. Germline lookup yields CDR1 KGHSH and CDR2 LQKENI. CDR3 length: 16 amino acids. The trim removed 3 bases at V and 2 bases at J, leaving 7 bases unmatched. The CDR3 sequence is CASSPTGTGPNTEAFF. The CDR3, as DNA: TGTGCCAGCTCACCCACCGGGACAGGGCCAAACACTGAAGCTTTCTTT.

This rearrangement joins TRBV9 to TRBJ2-7; 9 bases fit TRBD1. This CDR3 region has 14 residues. The germline V gene encodes CDR1 SGDLS and CDR2 YYNGEE. V was clipped by 4 bases and J by 6 bases; unmatched bases: 8. The CDR3, as DNA: TGTGCCAGCAGCCTATGGACAGGGGCAAGCGAGCAGTACTTC. Translated: CASSLWTGASEQYF.

The chain links TRBV4-3 to TRBJ2-1; D is unresolved. This CDR3 has 13 residues. Trimming shortened V by 4 bases and J by 0 bases, and 4 bases separated the two germline ends. Germline V gene data show CDR1 as LGHNA and CDR2 as YSLEER. The CDR3 DNA sequence: TGCGCCAGCAGCCGCAGCTCCTACAATGAGCAGTTCTTC. This translates into CASSRSSYNEQFF.

This clone was picked up a small number of times. The chain couples TRBV19 to TRBJ1-5, with 7 bases identical to TRBD1. Germline CDR1 LNHDA, CDR2 SQIVND (reference sequence). V gave up 7 bases and J gave up 4 bases; unmatched junction bases: 4. The CDR3 has 13 amino acids. DNA of the CDR3: TGTGCCAGTACTCCGACAGGGAATCAGCCCCAGCATTTT. This gives the protein CASTPTGNQPQHF.

The chain recombines TRBV7-8 with TRBJ1-5; 8 positions agree with TRBD1. The CDR3 loop spans 14 amino acids. The V segment lost 4 bases and the J segment 7 bases; nucleotides outside the gene matches: 6. The V gene's germline CDR1 is SGHVS and CDR2 FQNEAQ. This CDR3 reads CASSSGQGRQPQHF. CDR3 bases: TGTGCCAGCAGCTCCGGACAGGGACGGCAGCCCCAGCATTTT.

Regarding this clone: At one end the junction does not follow the germline gene, possibly because of a read error. This rearrangement joins TRBV4-3 to TRBJ1-1; D remains ambiguous. CDR1 is LGHNA and CDR2 is YSLEER in the germline V gene. This CDR3 has 15 amino acids. The CDR3 sequence is CASSQDFTMNAEAFF. The CDR3 nucleotides read TGCGCCAGCAGCCAGGATTTTACTATGAACGCTGAAGCTTTCTTT.

CDR3 protein: CASSYRLAGDQETQYF. CDR3 bases: TGTGCCAGCAGTTACAGACTAGCGGGGGATCAAGAGACCCAGTACTTC. The chain employs TRBV6-5 and TRBJ2-5, with TRBD2 matching over 12 bases. The J segment lost 2 bases and the V segment lost 2 bases, leaving 3 bases of the junction unmatched. CDR1 and CDR2 (germline): MNHEY, SVGAGI. There are 16 residues in the CDR3.

The chain couples TRBV14 to TRBJ2-5; D call uncertain. Germline assignment: CDR1 SGHDN and CDR2 FVKESK. The CDR3 extends over 15 amino acids. Trimming shortened V by 1 base and J by 0 bases, and 9 bases separated the two germline ends. The CDR3 region is CASSQGALYQETQYF. For the CDR3, the DNA is TGTGCCAGCAGCCAAGGTGCACTCTACCAAGAGACCCAGTACTTC.

This chain links TRBV21-1 with TRBJ2-2; TRBD2 is taken as the D call from the table, unchecked against the DNA. TRBV21-1 is deemed a pseudogene. CDR3 length: 16 amino acids. CDR3 amino acids: CASSKVRDRSTGELFF. CDR3 DNA: TGTGCCAGCAGCAAAGTGAGGGATAGGAGCACCGGGGAGCTGTTTTTT.

The chain recombines TRBV5-6 with TRBJ2-3; D might be TRBD1 (6 bases). The length of the CDR3 is 13 residues. Deletions cut 5 bases from V and 3 bases from J, with 10 bases between. The germline CDR1 and CDR2 sequences are SGHDT and YYEEEE. The chain's CDR3 is CASRNRATDTQYF. DNA of the CDR3: TGTGCCAGCAGGAACAGGGCGACAGATACGCAGTATTTT.

The genes are TRBV13 and TRBJ1-1; D ambiguous. In germline, CDR1 is PRHDT, CDR2 FYEKMQ (reference sequence). Trimming took 4 bases from V and 4 from J, leaving 7 bases between them. The CDR3 extends over 12 amino acids. The CDR3 DNA reads as TGTGCCAGCAGCTCAGGCGGCACTGAAGCTTTCTTT. Translation: CASSSGGTEAFF.

This rearrangement joins TRBV20-1 to TRBJ1-2; D is unclear. This CDR3 region has 14 residues. The V gene's germline CDR1 is DFQATT and CDR2 SNEGSKA (reference sequence). V shed 3 bases and J shed 12 bases, with 23 bases lying between them. CDR3 loop: CSASSGLPRFPNTF. The CDR3 nucleotides read TGCAGTGCTAGTTCAGGACTTCCCCGCTTTCCTAACACCTTC.

This clone has just one count. This sequence joins TRBV29-1 and TRBJ1-2, with D uncertain. This CDR3 has 15 amino acids. CDR1 is SQVTM, CDR2 ANQGSEA, per germline. Trimming took off 2 bases at V and 8 bases at J, with 21 bases between the two ends. Here the CDR3 DNA reads TGCAGCGTTGAAAGGAGCGGTGCGAGATCCAGGGGCTACACCTTC. It translates to CSVERSGARSRGYTF.

This clone has a handful of counts. V gene TRBV5-1 combines with J gene TRBJ1-1; 10 bases agree with TRBD1. The CDR3 has 14 residues. Per the germline V gene, CDR1 is SGHRS and CDR2 is YFSETQ. Trimming removed 7 bases from V and 6 bases from J; junction bases left unmatched: 9. The CDR3 spells CASSLRQGAAEAFF. CDR3 DNA sequence: TGCGCCAGCTCCCTGCGACAGGGGGCGGCTGAAGCTTTCTTT.

The V gene is TRBV14, the J gene TRBJ1-1; no clear D gene. CDR1 is SGHDN and CDR2 is FVKESK in the germline V gene. Trimming shortened V by 1 base and J by 1 base, and 7 bases separated the two germline ends. There are 14 residues in the CDR3. The CDR3 here is CASSQGRKNTEAFF. The CDR3 nucleotides read TGTGCCAGCAGCCAAGGGCGGAAGAACACTGAAGCTTTCTTT.

V and J are TRBV3-1 (or the pseudogene TRBV3-2) and TRBJ2-1; 9 nucleotides align to TRBD2. This CDR3 is 19 amino acids long. The germline V gene has CDR1 LGHDT and CDR2 YNNKEL (reference sequence). V lost 1 base to trimming and J lost 2 bases; unmatched junction nucleotides: 12. This chain's CDR3 is CASSQVSGGTLSAYNEQFF. The CDR3 DNA reads TGTGCCAGCAGCCAAGTTAGCGGGGGAACCCTTTCTGCCTACAATGAGCAGTTCTTC.

The CDR3 loop reads CASSQGPGGAYEQYF. The DNA of the CDR3 is TGTGCCAGCAGCCAAGGCCCCGGCGGTGCCTACGAGCAGTACTTC. The chain joins TRBV3-1 (or the pseudogene TRBV3-2) to TRBJ2-7; D not certain. Germline V CDR1 and CDR2: LGHDT, YNNKEL (reference sequence). This CDR3 is 15 amino acids long. The V and J ends lost 1 base and 2 bases respectively, with 12 bases between them.

V usage is TRBV27 and J usage is TRBJ1-5, with TRBD1 identical over 9 bases. Germline V CDR1 and CDR2: MNHEY, SMNVEV (reference sequence). Trimming at V came to 6 bases and at J to 3 bases, leaving 6 bases not matched to a gene. This CDR3 is built from 15 residues. CDR3 nucleotides: TGTGCCAGCAGGCCCGGGACAGGGCCCAATCAGCCCCAGCATTTT. The encoded protein is CASRPGTGPNQPQHF.

The sample holds one count of this clone. The CDR3 protein is CASSMTSSNQPQHF. The CDR3 DNA sequence: TGTGCCAGTAGTATGACAAGCAGCAATCAGCCCCAGCATTTT. The chain carries TRBV19 and TRBJ1-5; D gene unclear. This CDR3 region has 14 residues. Germline V CDR1 and CDR2: LNHDA, SQIVND (reference sequence). The V and J ends lost 3 bases and 1 base respectively, with 7 bases between them.

The V call is TRBV7-9, the J call TRBJ2-3; D is undetermined. This CDR3 spans 13 amino acids. Germline V gene sequence: CDR1 SEHNR, CDR2 FQNEAQ (reference sequence). V lost 6 bases, J lost 2 bases, and 9 bases lay in between. CDR3 sequence: CASRRGTTDTQYF. CDR3 coding DNA: TGTGCCAGCAGACGAGGAACCACAGATACGCAGTATTTT. Looking up the rest from reference TRBV7-9 and TRBJ2-3 gives the full variable domain: DTGVSQNPRHKITKRGQNVTFRCDPISEHNRLYWYRQTLGQGPEFLTYFQNEAQLEKSRLLSDRFSAERPKGSFSTLEIQRTEQGDSAMYLCASRRGTTDTQYFGPGTRLTVL.

Points on this clone: Relative to the germline gene, one junction end is altered; a read error may explain this. CDR3 nucleotides: TGTGCCAGCTCATTACCAGGGGGGCGTAGTCAGGAATCTCACTTT. Protein sequence: CASSLPGGRSQESHF. The chain joins TRBV18 to TRBJ1-1, with 7 bases aligning to TRBD1. The CDR3 sequence is 15 residues long. The germline CDR1 and CDR2 sequences are KGHSH and LQKENI.

The genes are TRBV28 and TRBJ1-2; D is uncertain. Per germline, CDR1 MDHEN and CDR2 SYDVKM. CDR3 length equals 13 residues. The ends were cut back, 5 bases at V and 0 bases at J, with 7 bases in the middle. Here the CDR3 DNA reads TGTGCCAGCAGTCCAGACTCTAACTATGGCTACACCTTC. Its translation is CASSPDSNYGYTF.